The 6 T cell receptor beta chains in this list originate from one sample, sequenced in a study of blood T cell repertoires in COVID-19. TCRdb's copy holds only in-frame clones and misses some; the assay was immunoSEQ multiplex PCR. Of roughly 230,000 clones listed, 80% to 85% are singletons. Sequenced: peripheral blood. The receptors come from a woman older than 75 with COVID-19, enrolled during active disease.

The V gene is TRBV5-4, the J gene TRBJ2-3, with 10 bases lining up with TRBD2. In germline, CDR1 is SGHNT, CDR2 YYREEE (reference sequence). Trimming cost V 3 bases and J 5 bases; bases outside gene matches: 21. The CDR3 contains 20 residues. CDR3 bases: TGTGCCAGCAGCTACGTCGGCGGTAGCGGGGGGCGCAGTCGCAGAGATACGCAGTATTTT. Protein product: CASSYVGGSGGRSRRDTQYF.

The chain has TRBV4-3 and TRBJ2-7; 10 bases are a match to TRBD1. CDR3 length: 15 residues. The J segment lost 2 bases and the V segment lost 5 bases, leaving 6 bases of the junction unmatched. From germline, CDR1 is LGHNA and CDR2 YSLEER. The CDR3 loop reads CASSKQTGGPYEQYF. CDR3 DNA sequence: TGCGCCAGCAGCAAACAGACAGGGGGCCCCTACGAGCAGTACTTC.

The gene calls are TRBV6-2 or TRBV6-3 and TRBJ1-1; D is possibly TRBD1 (5 bases). This CDR3 contains 15 residues. Germline V gene lookup returns CDR1 MNHEY and CDR2 SVGEGT. Deletions cut 2 bases from V and 3 bases from J, with 13 bases between. CDR3 in amino acids: CASSYNQGGDTEAFF. The CDR3 nucleotides are TGTGCCAGCAGTTACAACCAGGGAGGGGACACTGAAGCTTTCTTT.

The chain has TRBV6-5 and TRBJ1-1; weak D call: TRBD1 (6 bases). Trimming stripped 0 bases from V and 1 base from J, with 9 bases between. The CDR3 is 15 amino acids. From germline, CDR1 is MNHEY and CDR2 SVGAGI. This chain's CDR3 is CASSYSTGTNTEAFF. Written as DNA, the CDR3 is TGTGCCAGCAGTTACTCCACAGGGACGAACACTGAAGCTTTCTTT.

This clone was seen more than once but under ten times. The chain recombines TRBV27 with TRBJ2-2; TRBD2 agrees at 7 bases. With V trimmed by 8 bases and J by 7 bases, 10 bases remained unmatched. This CDR3 has 14 residues. Germline-derived CDR1 and CDR2 are MNHEY and SMNVEV (reference sequence). CDR3 nucleotide sequence: TGTGCCAGCTCGGACTTTGGGAGGGTCGGGGAGCTGTTTTTT. This sequence encodes CASSDFGRVGELFF.

This clone has just one count. The chain employs TRBV9 and TRBJ1-1; 9 bases are a match to TRBD1. Losses at the gene ends were 3 bases for V and 12 bases for J; bases not matched to a gene: 9. The CDR3 extends over 13 amino acids. From germline, CDR1 is SGDLS and CDR2 YYNGEE. For the CDR3, the DNA is TGTGCCAGCAGCGGAGGGACAGGGAGTAAAACTTTCTTT. Protein sequence: CASSGGTGSKTFF.